Listed below are T cell receptor beta chains from one sample, sequenced in a study of identifying expanded T cells in peripheral blood. Measured with immunoSEQ multiplex PCR; TCRdb has only the in-frame clones, and not every one. Counted here are tens of thousands of clones, approximately 84% occurring once; the ten biggest clones make up 15% to 20%. Material: blood. Receptor source: a person between 18 and 75 years old in good health. Each CDR3 is given with its conserved first and last residue. A D gene is named only where the DNA matches it firmly. Size values are once, few and many counts, or a class for expanded clones, and some rows have none.

D	V	size	J	CDR3
TRBD2	TRBV9	few	TRBJ2-7	CASSVSGGSGYEQYF
NA	TRBV15	once	TRBJ1-1	CATSPDGDTEAFF
TRBD1	TRBV27	NA	TRBJ1-1	CASRPTGETEAFF
NA	TRBV7-3	NA	TRBJ2-3	CASSAGATDTQYF
TRBD2	TRBV4-1	NA	TRBJ2-7	CASSQELAGVYEQYF
NA	TRBV29-1	NA	TRBJ2-1	CSVDPARTGYNEQFF
NA	TRBV11-2	NA	TRBJ2-5	CASSFEDSGQETQYF
TRBD1	TRBV7-8	many	TRBJ1-2	CASSPTGGYGYTF
NA	TRBV7-2	NA	TRBJ2-4	CASSVGGAKNIQYF
NA	TRBV19	NA	TRBJ2-5	CASIPRARRQETQYF
TRBD1	TRBV19	NA	TRBJ2-2	CAATGTGHTGELFF
TRBD1	TRBV7-9	NA	TRBJ1-1	CASSGQGNTEAFF
NA	TRBV28	NA	TRBJ2-7	CASSLGRSYEQYF
NA	TRBV9	NA	TRBJ2-1	CASSVASLSYNEQFF
NA	TRBV4-3	NA	TRBJ2-2	CASSQGGELFF
NA	TRBV4-2	NA	TRBJ1-2	CASSQDGSGPYGYTF
NA	TRBV19	NA	TRBJ2-2	CASSRQGFTTGELFF
TRBD2	TRBV6-1	NA	TRBJ2-1	CASTEVPSGTEQFF
NA	TRBV2	NA	TRBJ1-4	CASSEPGGGNEKLFF
NA	TRBV10-3	NA	TRBJ1-3	CAISESTRASGNTIYF
NA	TRBV18	NA	TRBJ2-5	CASSPATMVETQYF
TRBD2	TRBV7-2	NA	TRBJ2-3	CASSLVEREGTQYF
NA	TRBV7-3	once	TRBJ1-1	CASSLHGVGENTEAFF